The next 2 T cell receptor beta chains were all read from a single sample in a study of Tregs in tolerant kidney transplant recipients. Recipients received nonmyeloablative bone marrow transplants from related graft donors, with transient mixed chimerism. Sequencing was performed with immunoSEQ multiplex PCR; in TCRdb, only in-frame clones are kept and a portion is missing. The table records about 81,000 clones, around nine tenths of them present only once. The material sequenced was CD4+ T cells from blood (PBMCs), taken 24 months after the transplant. The receptors stem from a human patient who received a combined kidney and bone marrow transplant. Some T cells may be the graft donor's.

Concerning this clone itself: This same CDR3 is encoded by further DNA sequences in the sample. The chain links TRBV7-8 to TRBJ1-6, with D possibly matching TRBD1 (6 bases). Germline values: CDR1 SGHVS, CDR2 FQNEAQ. This CDR3 contains 16 residues. Trimming removed 5 bases at V and 8 bases at J, with 19 bases between. The chain's CDR3 is CASSPREGGGYSPLHF. CDR3 DNA: TGTGCCAGCAGCCCCCGTGAGGGAGGGGGGTATTCACCCCTCCACTTT.

The gene calls are TRBV7-2 and TRBJ2-7; 7 bases are a match to TRBD1. The V and J ends lost 6 bases and 2 bases, in that order; junction bases with no gene match: 7. In germline, CDR1 is SGHTA, CDR2 FQGNSA. The CDR3 is 14 residues long. The CDR3 is CASSFRTGAYEQYF. CDR3 DNA: TGTGCCAGCAGTTTCAGGACAGGTGCCTACGAGCAGTACTTC.